The present TCR beta chain was sequenced within a study of blood T cell repertoires in COVID-19. Study background: Nucleic acid was either cDNA or gDNA, and it came from T cells, B-cell-depleted T cells, or PBMCs.

The CDR3 runs 17 residues. V was trimmed by 3 bases and J by 7 bases, leaving 22 bases between them. The germline V gene has CDR1 ENHRY and CDR2 SYGVKD. Methods used by the authors: Nucleated cell counts were estimated from reference gene primer amplification. TCRdb's table, derived via immunoSEQ multiplex PCR, lists solely in-frame clones and lacks some. V, J and clone size are those of that table, while D and trimming were read from the DNA. The sample includes 190,000 or so clones, around four fifths of them seen just once. Sequencing used peripheral blood. The chain uses TRBV10-3 and TRBJ2-1; D might be TRBD2 (6 bases). The origin of this receptor is a human donor with acute or convalescent COVID-19. The donor label of this sample is uncertain. The CDR3 protein is CAISDLVAGLRGNEQFF. The DNA of the CDR3 is TGTGCCATCAGTGACCTTGTGGCAGGACTACGTGGGAATGAGCAGTTCTTC.